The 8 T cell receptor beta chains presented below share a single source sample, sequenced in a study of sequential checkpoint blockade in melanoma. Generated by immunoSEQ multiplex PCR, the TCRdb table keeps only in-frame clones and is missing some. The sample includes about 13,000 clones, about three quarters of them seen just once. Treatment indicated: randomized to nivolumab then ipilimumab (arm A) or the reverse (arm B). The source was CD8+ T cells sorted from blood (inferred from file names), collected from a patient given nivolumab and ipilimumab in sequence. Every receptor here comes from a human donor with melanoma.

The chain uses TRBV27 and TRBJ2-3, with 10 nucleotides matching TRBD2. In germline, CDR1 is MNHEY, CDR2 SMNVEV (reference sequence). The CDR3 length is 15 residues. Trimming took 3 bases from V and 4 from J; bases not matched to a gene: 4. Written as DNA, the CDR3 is TGTGCCAGCAGTTTCCGGACTAGCGGCGCAGATACGCAGTATTTT. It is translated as CASSFRTSGADTQYF.

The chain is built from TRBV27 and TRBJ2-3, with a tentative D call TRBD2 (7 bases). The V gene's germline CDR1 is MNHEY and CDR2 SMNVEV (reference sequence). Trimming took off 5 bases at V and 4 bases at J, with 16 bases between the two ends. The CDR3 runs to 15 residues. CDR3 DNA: TGTGCCAGCAGTCCCCTCCGGGGGGCGGCAGATACGCAGTATTTT. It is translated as CASSPLRGAADTQYF.

The CDR3 region is CASSYPEQGGDTEAFF. The CDR3, as DNA: TGTGCCAGCAGTTACCCTGAACAGGGGGGGGACACTGAAGCTTTCTTT. This chain uses TRBV6-6 with TRBJ1-1, with 8 bases fitting TRBD1. Losses at the gene ends were 2 bases for V and 3 bases for J; bases not matched to a gene: 8. Germline CDR1 is MNHNY and CDR2 is SVGAGI (reference sequence). CDR3 size: 16 residues.

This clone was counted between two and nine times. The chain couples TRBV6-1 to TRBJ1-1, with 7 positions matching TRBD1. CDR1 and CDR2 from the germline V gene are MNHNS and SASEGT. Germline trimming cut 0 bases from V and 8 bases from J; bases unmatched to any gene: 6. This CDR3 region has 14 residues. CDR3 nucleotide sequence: TGTGCCAGCAGTGAAGCCTCCGACAGGGTCGAAGCTTTCTTT. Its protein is CASSEASDRVEAFF.

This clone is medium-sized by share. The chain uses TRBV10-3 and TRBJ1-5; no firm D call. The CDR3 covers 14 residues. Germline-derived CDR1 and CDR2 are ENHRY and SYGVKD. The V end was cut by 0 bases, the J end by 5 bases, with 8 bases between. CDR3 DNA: TGTGCCATCAGTGAGTCGAACAGAGATCAGCCCCAGCATTTT. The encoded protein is CAISESNRDQPQHF.

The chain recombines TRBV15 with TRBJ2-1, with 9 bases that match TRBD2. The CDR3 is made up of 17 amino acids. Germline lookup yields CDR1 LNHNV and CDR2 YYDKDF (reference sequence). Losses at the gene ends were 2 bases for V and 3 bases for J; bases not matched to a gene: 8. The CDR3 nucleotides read TGTGCCACCAGCAGACCTCTAGCGGGGCCGGGCTACAATGAGCAGTTCTTC. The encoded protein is CATSRPLAGPGYNEQFF.

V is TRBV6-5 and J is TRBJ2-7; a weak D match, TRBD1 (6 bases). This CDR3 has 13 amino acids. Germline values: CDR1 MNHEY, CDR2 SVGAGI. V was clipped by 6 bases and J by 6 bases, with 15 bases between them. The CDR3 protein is CASSYREGGEQYF. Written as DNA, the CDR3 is TGTGCCAGCAGCTACAGGGAAGGGGGCGAGCAGTACTTC.

In DNA, the CDR3 is TGCGCCAGCAGCTTCCGCGGGGGCAACTACGAGCAGTACTTC. This translates into CASSFRGGNYEQYF. V gene TRBV5-1 combines with J gene TRBJ2-7, with D possibly TRBD2 on 7 matching bases. Germline V gives CDR1 SGHRS, CDR2 YFSETQ. The CDR3 is made up of 14 amino acids. Trimming removed 2 bases from V and 3 bases from J, with 12 bases in between.